Listed below are T cell receptor beta chains from one sample, sequenced in a study of T cell changes during pregnancy in multiple sclerosis. Clones were sequenced by immunoSEQ multiplex PCR, and TCRdb holds only the in-frame ones, with some missing. Of approximately 60,000 clones listed, around 93% are singletons. The source was CD8+ T cells from peripheral blood mononuclear cells, collected in the second trimester of pregnancy. These receptors all come from a female donor with multiple sclerosis, enrolled in a pregnancy study. The CDR3 runs from the conserved cysteine through the conserved F or W. The D gene is left open where the match is weak. Clone size is shown for a subset of rows, as once, few, many or a class of expanded clone.

TGTGCCAGCAGCTTAGGGCCAGGGGTCACCTATGGCTACACCTTC | CASSLGPGVTYGYTF | - | TRBV11-2 | - | 15 | TRBJ1-2
TGTGCCTGGAGCGCCCCGGGACTCCACACCGGGGAGCTGTTTTTT | CAWSAPGLHTGELFF | few | TRBV30 | - | 15 | TRBJ2-2
TGCGCCAGCAGCCAAGACTGGACTAGCGGGAGCTACAATGAGCAGTTCTTC | CASSQDWTSGSYNEQFF | - | TRBV4-1 | TRBD2 | 17 | TRBJ2-1
TGCAGCGTTGAAGACGGTGAGCAGTTCTTC | CSVEDGEQFF | - | TRBV29-1 | - | 10 | TRBJ2-1
TGTGCCAGCAGCTTAGGGGGGGATGAGCAGTTCTTC | CASSLGGDEQFF | - | TRBV7-6 | - | 12 | TRBJ2-1
TGTGCCTGGACACTAGCCAGCTCCTACAATGAGCAGTTCTTC | CAWTLASSYNEQFF | - | TRBV30 | - | 14 | TRBJ2-1
TGTGCCAGCAGCTTAGTTGGAGACAATGAGCAGTTCTTC | CASSLVGDNEQFF | once | TRBV7-9 | - | 13 | TRBJ2-1
TGTGCCATCAGTGACGGGGGGTCCAACTCTGGGGCCAACGTCCTGACTTTC | CAISDGGSNSGANVLTF | - | TRBV10-3 | TRBD2 | 17 | TRBJ2-6
TGTGCCAGTAGTATAGGGATGGGGCCGGCAACATACTTC | CASSIGMGPATYF | - | TRBV19 | - | 13 | TRBJ2-4
TGCGCCAGCAGCCCACGGGACATTACCTCTGGGGCCAACGTCCTGACTTTC | CASSPRDITSGANVLTF | - | TRBV5-1 | - | 17 | TRBJ2-6
TGTGCCAGCAGCTCCCCCTTGTCGAGCTCCTACAATGAGCAGTTCTTC | CASSSPLSSSYNEQFF | once | TRBV7-9 | - | 16 | TRBJ2-1
TGTGCCAGCAGCCCGGACAGATCTTTTGTCTACGAGCAGTACTTC | CASSPDRSFVYEQYF | - | TRBV5-5 | - | 15 | TRBJ2-7
TGTGCCAGCAGCCCAATGGGGACTGGGGAGACCCAGTACTTC | CASSPMGTGETQYF | - | TRBV27 | - | 14 | TRBJ2-5
TGTGCCAGCAGCGTTCCTACAGACACGATTAATGAAAAACTGTTTTTT | CASSVPTDTINEKLFF | - | TRBV2 | - | 16 | TRBJ1-4
TGTGCCAGCAGTTTAACCAGGGGGCGATTTGGTGAGCAGTTCTTC | CASSLTRGRFGEQFF | - | TRBV27 | TRBD1 | 15 | TRBJ2-1
TGTGCCAGCAGTTCACAGCCCTACACTGAAGCTTTCTTT | CASSSQPYTEAFF | many | TRBV5-6 | - | 13 | TRBJ1-1
TGCGCCAGCAGCTTCGACAGGGGGAGCTCCTACGAGCAGTACTTC | CASSFDRGSSYEQYF | - | TRBV4-1 | TRBD1 | 15 | TRBJ2-7
TGTGCCAGCAGCGCCGTGGGAGGGACCTACGAGCAGTACTTC | CASSAVGGTYEQYF | - | TRBV13 | TRBD2 | 14 | TRBJ2-7
TGTGCCAGCTCACCGGGACAGAGGAGCTCCTACGAGCAGTACTTC | CASSPGQRSSYEQYF | - | TRBV18 | TRBD1 | 15 | TRBJ2-7
TGTGCCAGCAGTGACAGGGATAGCAATCAGCCCCAGCATTTT | CASSDRDSNQPQHF | - | TRBV13 | TRBD1 | 14 | TRBJ1-5
TGTGCCAGCAGTGTCGACAGGGAGCAGTACTTC | CASSVDREQYF | - | TRBV6-1 | - | 11 | TRBJ2-7
TGTGCCAGCAGCTTAGCTCTTAGAGGACAGCCTAATGAAAAACTGTTTTTT | CASSLALRGQPNEKLFF | - | TRBV11-2 | - | 17 | TRBJ1-4
TGCGCCAGCAGGCCGGGGGGACCTAGAAACACCGGGGAGCTGTTTTTT | CASRPGGPRNTGELFF | - | TRBV5-1 | TRBD2 | 16 | TRBJ2-2
TGCAGCGTTGAATCAGACAGTGCTGAAGCTTTCTTT | CSVESDSAEAFF | - | TRBV29-1 | - | 12 | TRBJ1-1
TGTGCCAGCAGTGAAGGACGGGACACAGATACGCAGTATTTT | CASSEGRDTDTQYF | - | TRBV6-4 | - | 14 | TRBJ2-3
TGTGCCAGCAGCGTCTCGGGTAGTTGGGACGAGCAGTACTTC | CASSVSGSWDEQYF | - | TRBV9 | - | 14 | TRBJ2-7
TGTGCCAGCAGCGTGGGACAGGGGGGGCTGACAGCCGAGACCCAGTACTTC | CASSVGQGGLTAETQYF | - | TRBV9 | TRBD1 | 17 | TRBJ2-5
TGTGCCAGTAGTATAGGGGGCTGGAAGGTTGACAATGAGCAGTTCTTC | CASSIGGWKVDNEQFF | once | TRBV19 | - | 16 | TRBJ2-1
TGTGCCAGCAGCTTCGCCGAAACGGACAGACCTTACGAGCAGTACTTC | CASSFAETDRPYEQYF | once | TRBV13 | - | 16 | TRBJ2-7
TGTGCCAGCAGCCGTGACGGAGAAGAGACCCAGTACTTC | CASSRDGEETQYF | - | TRBV11-3 | - | 13 | TRBJ2-5
TGCGCCAGCAGCCCAGGACAGTTAAACTATGGCTACACCTTC | CASSPGQLNYGYTF | - | TRBV5-1 | - | 14 | TRBJ1-2
TGCGCCAGCAGCCATTACAGGGGTAGCACTGAAGCTTTCTTT | CASSHYRGSTEAFF | - | TRBV4-3 | TRBD1 | 14 | TRBJ1-1
TGTGCCAGCAGCTTCCGTAGCGGGCACACCGGGGAGCTGTTTTTT | CASSFRSGHTGELFF | - | TRBV7-9 | TRBD2 | 15 | TRBJ2-2
TGCGCCAGCAGCCAAGAAGCCGGGGATTTCGATGAAAAACTGTTTTTT | CASSQEAGDFDEKLFF | - | TRBV4-3 | - | 16 | TRBJ1-4
TGTGCAGAGGGCGGGAGCCCTGAGACCCAGTACTTC | CAEGGSPETQYF | once | TRBV7-3 | TRBD2 | 12 | TRBJ2-5
TGTGCCAGCAGCTCCCATGGGGGGGGTCTTGCCTACGAGCAGTACTTC | CASSSHGGGLAYEQYF | - | TRBV7-2 | TRBD2 | 16 | TRBJ2-7
TGTGCCAGCAGCTTGGGGCCGATCCTCTACGAGCAGTACTTC | CASSLGPILYEQYF | - | TRBV5-5 | - | 14 | TRBJ2-7